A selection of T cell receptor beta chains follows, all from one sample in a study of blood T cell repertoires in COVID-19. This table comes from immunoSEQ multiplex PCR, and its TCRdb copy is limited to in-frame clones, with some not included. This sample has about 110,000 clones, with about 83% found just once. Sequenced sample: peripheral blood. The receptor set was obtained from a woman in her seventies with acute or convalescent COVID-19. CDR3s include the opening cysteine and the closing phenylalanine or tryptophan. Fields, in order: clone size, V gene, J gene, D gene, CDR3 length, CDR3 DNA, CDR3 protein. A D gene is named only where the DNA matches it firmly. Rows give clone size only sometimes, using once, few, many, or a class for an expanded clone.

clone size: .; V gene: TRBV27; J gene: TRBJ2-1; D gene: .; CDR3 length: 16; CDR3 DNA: TGTGCCAGCAGTCCTTTAGCGGCCCCGGCTAGGAATGAGCAGTTCTTC; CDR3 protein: CASSPLAAPARNEQFF
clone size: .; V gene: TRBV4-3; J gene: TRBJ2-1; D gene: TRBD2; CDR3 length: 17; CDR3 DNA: TGCGCCAGCAGCCAAGATCGTAGACTAGCGGGGGATCGAGAGCAGTTCTTC; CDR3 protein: CASSQDRRLAGDREQFF
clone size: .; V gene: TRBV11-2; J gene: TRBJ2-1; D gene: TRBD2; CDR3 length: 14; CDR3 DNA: TGTGCCAGCAGCTTAAGTAGCGGGAACAATGAGCAGTTCTTC; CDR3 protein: CASSLSSGNNEQFF
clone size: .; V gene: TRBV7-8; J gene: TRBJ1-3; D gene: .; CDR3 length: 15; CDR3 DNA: TGTGCCAGCAGCCCAGGGGCTCTCTCTGGAAACACCATATATTTT; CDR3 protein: CASSPGALSGNTIYF
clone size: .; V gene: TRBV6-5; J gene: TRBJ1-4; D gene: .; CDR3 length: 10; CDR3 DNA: TGTGCCAGCAGCCGAAGACAGATTATTTTT; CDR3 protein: CASSRRQIIF
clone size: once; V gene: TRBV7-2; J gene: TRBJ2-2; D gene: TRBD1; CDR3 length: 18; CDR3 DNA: TGTGCCAGCAGCCCCCGGGACAGGGGGCGTATATACACCGGGGAGCTGTTTTTT; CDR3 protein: CASSPRDRGRIYTGELFF
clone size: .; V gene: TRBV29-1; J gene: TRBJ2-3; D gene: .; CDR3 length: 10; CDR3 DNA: TGCAGCGTTAAGGGGCAGGCGCAGTATTTT; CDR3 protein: CSVKGQAQYF
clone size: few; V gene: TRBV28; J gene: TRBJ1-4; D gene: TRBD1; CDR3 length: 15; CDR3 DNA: TGTGCCAGCAATGAAAAGGGGGCAGGGAATGAAAAACTGTTTTTT; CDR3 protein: CASNEKGAGNEKLFF
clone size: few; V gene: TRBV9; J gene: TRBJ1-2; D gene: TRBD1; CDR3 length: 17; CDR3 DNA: TGTGCCAGCAGCGTTAACAGGGACAGGGGGTCGGACTATGGCTACACCTTC; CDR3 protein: CASSVNRDRGSDYGYTF
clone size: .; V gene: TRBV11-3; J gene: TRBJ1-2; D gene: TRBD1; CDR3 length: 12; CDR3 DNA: TGTGCCAGCCGACAGGGCTACTATGGCTACACCTTC; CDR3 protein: CASRQGYYGYTF
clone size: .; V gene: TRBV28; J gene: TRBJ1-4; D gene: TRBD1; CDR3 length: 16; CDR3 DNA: TGTGCCAGCAGTTCAACCACAGGGGGTATTAGGGAAAAACTGTTTTTT; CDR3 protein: CASSSTTGGIREKLFF
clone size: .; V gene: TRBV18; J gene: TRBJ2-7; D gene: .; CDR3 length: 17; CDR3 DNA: TGTGCCAGCTCACCTAGGTCGGGAGACAGCAAACCCGTAGGGCAGTACTTC; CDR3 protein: CASSPRSGDSKPVGQYF
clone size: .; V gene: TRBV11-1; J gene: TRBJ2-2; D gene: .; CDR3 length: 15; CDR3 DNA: TGTGCCAGCAGCCTGTCGGTGGGCCGAACCGGGGAGCTGTTTTTT; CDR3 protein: CASSLSVGRTGELFF
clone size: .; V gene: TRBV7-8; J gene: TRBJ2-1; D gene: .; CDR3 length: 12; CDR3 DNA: TGTGCCAGCAGCCTAAGTAGTAATGAGCAGTTCTTC; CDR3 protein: CASSLSSNEQFF
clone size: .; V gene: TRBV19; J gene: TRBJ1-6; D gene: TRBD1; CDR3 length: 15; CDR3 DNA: TGTGCCAGTAGGATGGGACAGGGCGGGAATTCACCCCTCCACTTT; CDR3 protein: CASRMGQGGNSPLHF
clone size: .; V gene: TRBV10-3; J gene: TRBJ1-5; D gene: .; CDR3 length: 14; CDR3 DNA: TGTGCCATCAGTGCAGGGGCGGGTAATCAGCCCCAGCATTTT; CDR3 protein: CAISAGAGNQPQHF
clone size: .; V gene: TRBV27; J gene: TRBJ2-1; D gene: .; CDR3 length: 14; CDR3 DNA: TGTGCCAGCCATGGCAGCGATACACACAATGAGCAGTTCTTC; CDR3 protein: CASHGSDTHNEQFF
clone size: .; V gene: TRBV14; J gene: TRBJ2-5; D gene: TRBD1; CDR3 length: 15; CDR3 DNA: TGTGCCAGCAGCCAAGTTGGAGCCTCACAGGGGCCCCAGTACTTC; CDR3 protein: CASSQVGASQGPQYF
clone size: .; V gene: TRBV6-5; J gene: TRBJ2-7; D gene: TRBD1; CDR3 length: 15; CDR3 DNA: TGTGCCAGCAGTTACTCGGGGACAGGGTCGGACGAGCAGTACTTC; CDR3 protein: CASSYSGTGSDEQYF
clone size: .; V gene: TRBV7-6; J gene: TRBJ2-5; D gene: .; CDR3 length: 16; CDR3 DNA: TGTGCCAGCAGCCAATGGACTAACCGTGGCGGAGAGACCCAGTACTTC; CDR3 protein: CASSQWTNRGGETQYF
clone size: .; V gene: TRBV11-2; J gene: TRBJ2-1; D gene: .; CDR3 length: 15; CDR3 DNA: TGTGCCAGCAGCTTATATGGGTGGGCTGGGGAGGAGCAGTTCTTC; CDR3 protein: CASSLYGWAGEEQFF
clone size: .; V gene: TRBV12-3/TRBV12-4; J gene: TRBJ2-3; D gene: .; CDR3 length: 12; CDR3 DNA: TGTGCCACCATGCTCGGAGGGAATACGCAGTATTTT; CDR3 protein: CATMLGGNTQYF
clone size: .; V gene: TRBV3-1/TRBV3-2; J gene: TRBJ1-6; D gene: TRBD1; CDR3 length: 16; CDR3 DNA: TGTGCCAGCAGCCAACCGGGACAGGGGTATAATTCACCCCTCCACTTT; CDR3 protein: CASSQPGQGYNSPLHF
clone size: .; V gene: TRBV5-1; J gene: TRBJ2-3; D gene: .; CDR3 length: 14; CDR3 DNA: TGCGCCAGCAGCTTGGTGGGCCTCACAGATACGCAGTATTTT; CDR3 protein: CASSLVGLTDTQYF
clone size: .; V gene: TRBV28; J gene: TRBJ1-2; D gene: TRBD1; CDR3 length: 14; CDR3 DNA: TGTGCCAGCAGCAAATTTCAGGGGGCCCATGGCTACACCTTC; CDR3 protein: CASSKFQGAHGYTF
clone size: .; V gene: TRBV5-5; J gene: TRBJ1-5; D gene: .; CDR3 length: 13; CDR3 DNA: TGTGCCAGCAGCTTCCGGGACTTTCAGCCCCAGCATTTT; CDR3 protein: CASSFRDFQPQHF
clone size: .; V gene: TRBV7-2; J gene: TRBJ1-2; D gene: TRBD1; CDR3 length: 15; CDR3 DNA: TGTGCCAGCAGCTCGGACAGGGGGCGTCTCAGAGGCTACACCTTC; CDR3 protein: CASSSDRGRLRGYTF
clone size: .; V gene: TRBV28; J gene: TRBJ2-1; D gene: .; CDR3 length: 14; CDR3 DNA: TGTGCCAGCAGTGCCAGACAGGCCCCCGGGGAGCAGTTCTTC; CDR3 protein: CASSARQAPGEQFF
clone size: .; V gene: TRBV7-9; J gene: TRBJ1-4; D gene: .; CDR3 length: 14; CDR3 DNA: TGTGCCAGCAGCTTAGGCAGGGCTAATGAAAAACTGTTTTTT; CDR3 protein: CASSLGRANEKLFF
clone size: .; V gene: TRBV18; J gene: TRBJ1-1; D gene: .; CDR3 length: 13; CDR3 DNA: TGTGCCAGCTCACGAACCCAAGAGACTGAAGCTTTCTTT; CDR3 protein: CASSRTQETEAFF
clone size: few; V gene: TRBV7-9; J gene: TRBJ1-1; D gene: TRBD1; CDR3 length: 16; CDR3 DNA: TGTGCCAGCAGCTTAGCCTCGACAGGGGCGAACACTGAAGCTTTCTTT; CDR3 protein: CASSLASTGANTEAFF
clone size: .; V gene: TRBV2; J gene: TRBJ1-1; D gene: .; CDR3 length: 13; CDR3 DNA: TGTGCCAGCAGTACAGAAATGAACACTGAAGCTTTCTTT; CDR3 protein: CASSTEMNTEAFF
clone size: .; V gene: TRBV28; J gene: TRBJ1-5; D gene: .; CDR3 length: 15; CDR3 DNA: TGTGCCAGCAGTTTCAGAGGGAGGGTCGGGCAGCCCCAGCATTTT; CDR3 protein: CASSFRGRVGQPQHF
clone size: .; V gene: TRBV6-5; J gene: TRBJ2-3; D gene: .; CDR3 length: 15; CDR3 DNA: TGTGCCAGCAGTTTGAACAGAGAAAGCACAGATACGCAGTATTTT; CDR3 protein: CASSLNRESTDTQYF
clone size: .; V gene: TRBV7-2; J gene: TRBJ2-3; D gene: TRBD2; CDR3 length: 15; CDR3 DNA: TGTGCCAGCAGTTATAGCGGGAGTCGGGCAGATACGCAGTATTTT; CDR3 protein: CASSYSGSRADTQYF
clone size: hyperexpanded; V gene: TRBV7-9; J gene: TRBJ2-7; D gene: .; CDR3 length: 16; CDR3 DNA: TGTGCCAGCAGCCCTAGGACGTTTGGGGCCCCCTACGAGCAGTACTTC; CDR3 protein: CASSPRTFGAPYEQYF
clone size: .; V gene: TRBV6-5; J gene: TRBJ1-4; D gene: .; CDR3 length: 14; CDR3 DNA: TGTGCCAGCGGCCCTCACAGCTTTGGTGAAAAACTGTTTTTT; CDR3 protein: CASGPHSFGEKLFF
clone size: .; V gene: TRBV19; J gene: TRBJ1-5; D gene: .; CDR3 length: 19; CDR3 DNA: TGTGCCAGTAGTAATCGGGGCCCGAGGACAGACGGTAGCAATCAGCCCCAGCATTTT; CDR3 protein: CASSNRGPRTDGSNQPQHF
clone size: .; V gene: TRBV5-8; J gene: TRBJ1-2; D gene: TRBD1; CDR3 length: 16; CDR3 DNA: TGTGCCAGCAGCAACATACGGACAGGACGGAGCTATGGCTACACCTTC; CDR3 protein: CASSNIRTGRSYGYTF
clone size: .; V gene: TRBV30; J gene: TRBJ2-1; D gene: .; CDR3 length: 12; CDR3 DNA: TGTGCCTGGACCCCCCGAAGGGGGGAGCAGTTCTTC; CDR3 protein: CAWTPRRGEQFF
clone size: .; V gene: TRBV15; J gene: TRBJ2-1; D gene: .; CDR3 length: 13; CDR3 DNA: TGTGCCACCAGCAGAGATCGGGGTAGGGAGCAGTTCTTC; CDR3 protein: CATSRDRGREQFF
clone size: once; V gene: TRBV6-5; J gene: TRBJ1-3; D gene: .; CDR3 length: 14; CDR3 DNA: TGTGCCAGCAGGAAGGAGGGGTCTGGAAACACCATATATTTT; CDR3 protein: CASRKEGSGNTIYF
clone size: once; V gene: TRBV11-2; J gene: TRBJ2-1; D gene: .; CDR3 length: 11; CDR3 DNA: TGTGCCAGCAGCTTGGAGAGGAGATCGTTCTTC; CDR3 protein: CASSLERRSFF
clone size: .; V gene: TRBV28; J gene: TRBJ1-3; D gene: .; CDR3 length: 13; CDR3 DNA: TGTGCCAGCAGTTTTGCTAGGGGAAACACCATATATTTT; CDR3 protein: CASSFARGNTIYF